These T cell receptor beta chains were read from a single sample in a study of CD8 T cells in ankylosing spondylitis. In TCRdb, the 5' RACE reads were re-called with MiXCR into one record per CDR3 protein. The sample has around 150,000 distinct CDR3 sequences; around 17% are singletons. The sample was blood, either unsorted or a sorted T cell fraction (not recorded which). Source of these receptors: a male donor with ankylosing spondylitis or in good health (not recorded which). CDR3s include the opening cysteine and the closing phenylalanine or tryptophan. The D gene is left open where the match is weak. Where a row states a size, it is once, few, many or the class of an expanded clone; other rows omit it.

j_gene | v_gene | d_gene | abundance | CDR3aa | CDR3nt
TRBJ2-7 | TRBV10-3 | TRBD2 | few | CAISDGTSGSYEQYF | TGTGCCATCAGCGACGGGACTAGCGGGAGCTACGAGCAGTACTTC
TRBJ2-1 | TRBV4-1 | TRBD1 | few | CASRGAGTGAYNEQFF | TGCGCCAGCAGGGGGGCTGGGACAGGGGCCTACAATGAGCAGTTCTTC
TRBJ1-1 | TRBV29-1 | NA | few | CSVERGGSDEAFF | TGCAGCGTTGAAAGGGGCGGCAGCGACGAAGCTTTCTTT
TRBJ2-5 | TRBV10-3 | NA | many | CAISGDGTISWYF | TGTGCCATCAGTGGGGACGGTACCATAAGCTGGTACTTC
TRBJ2-1 | TRBV7-7 | NA | many | CASSRTVDSYNEQFF | TGTGCCAGCAGCCGGACAGTAGACTCCTACAATGAGCAGTTCTTC
TRBJ2-1 | TRBV5-1 | NA | many | CASSLEGRGNEQFF | TGCGCCAGCAGCTTGGAGGGCAGGGGAAATGAGCAGTTCTTC
TRBJ2-5 | TRBV28 | TRBD1 | NA | CASSKTGQGEETQYF | TGTGCCAGCAGCAAAACGGGACAGGGTGAAGAGACCCAGTACTTC
TRBJ1-2 | TRBV20-1 | NA | many | CSAPKGSIGYGYTF | TGCAGTGCCCCGAAGGGATCGATAGGGTATGGCTACACCTTC
TRBJ2-3 | TRBV5-1 | TRBD2 | many | CASSWGTSRDTQYF | TGCGCCAGCAGCTGGGGGACTAGCAGGGATACGCAGTATTTT
TRBJ2-2 | TRBV5-1 | TRBD2 | NA | CASSIGLAGGPDTGELFF | TGCGCCAGCAGCATCGGACTAGCGGGAGGGCCAGACACCGGGGAGCTGTTTTTT
TRBJ1-3 | TRBV6-4 | TRBD1 | few | CASRRDRGQGDYGNTIYF | TGTGCCAGCAGAAGGGACAGGGGTCAGGGGGATTATGGAAACACCATATATTTT
TRBJ1-5 | TRBV12-3/TRBV12-4 | NA | NA | CASGGRVNQPQHF | TGTGCCAGCGGGGGACGGGTGAATCAGCCCCAGCATTTT
TRBJ2-5 | TRBV4-2 | NA | NA | CASSQGGLQETQYF | TGTGCCAGCAGCCAAGGAGGGCTACAAGAGACCCAGTACTTC
TRBJ2-4 | TRBV3-1 | NA | NA | CASSQDWSQWANIQYF | TGTGCCAGCAGCCAAGATTGGTCCCAATGGGCAAACATTCAGTACTTC
TRBJ2-1 | TRBV6-2/TRBV6-3 | TRBD2 | NA | CASKRSGSTPSSYNEQFF | TGTGCCAGCAAGCGTAGCGGGAGTACCCCCAGCTCCTACAATGAGCAGTTCTTC
TRBJ2-7 | TRBV5-1 | TRBD2 | few | CASSEGLGSYEQYF | TGCGCCAGCAGCGAGGGACTAGGTTCCTACGAGCAGTACTTC
TRBJ2-5 | TRBV28 | NA | NA | CASSARGLETQYF | TGTGCCAGTTCGGCCCGGGGATTAGAGACCCAGTACTTC
TRBJ2-2 | TRBV6-2/TRBV6-3 | TRBD1 | many | CASSQRRDRVEYTGELFF | TGTGCCAGCAGTCAACGGCGGGACAGGGTAGAATACACCGGGGAGCTGTTTTTT
TRBJ1-5 | TRBV27 | TRBD1 | NA | CASSFSGQDQPQHF | TGTGCCAGCAGTTTCTCGGGACAGGATCAGCCCCAGCATTTT
TRBJ2-3 | TRBV20-1 | NA | NA | CSATRDTDTQYF | TGCAGTGCGACGCGGGACACAGATACGCAGTATTTT
TRBJ2-2 | TRBV12-3/TRBV12-4 | TRBD1 | few | CASSFRGTGVPGELFF | TGTGCCAGCAGTTTTCGAGGGACAGGGGTGCCCGGGGAGCTGTTTTTT
TRBJ2-1 | TRBV2 | NA | many | CASSLRGNYNEQFF | TGTGCCAGCTCCCTCCGGGGAAATTACAATGAGCAGTTCTTC